This TCR beta chain came from a study of vaccination effects on CD4 cells after COVID-19. Sequencing followed a ViraFEST assay step that expanded antigen-specific CD4+ T cells with viral peptide pools. When about ten days of culture had elapsed, CD4+ T cells were isolated. Either the BNT162b2 or mRNA-1273 vaccine was given to participants in two doses. Germline V gene lookup returns CDR1 SEHNR and CDR2 FQNEAQ (reference sequence). The ends were cut back, 0 bases at V and 5 bases at J, with 8 bases in the middle. The CDR3 spans 13 residues. Profiling relied on immunoSEQ multiplex PCR, and the TCRdb table lists in-frame clones only, not all of them. The sample records under 40,000 clones, approximately 84% being singletons. As concerns this clone: The antigen is not known.

The sequences come from CD4+ T cells from PBMCs cultured with HCoV-NL63 spike peptides, collected after COVID-19 vaccination. This clonotype originated in a human donor who received a COVID-19 vaccine. Some clones in this sample may be carry-over from other donors' samples. This chain links TRBV7-9 with TRBJ2-7; either TRBD1 or TRBD2 may fit D (5 bases each). The CDR3 loop is CASSLAGVDEQYV. DNA for the CDR3: TGTGCCAGCAGCTTAGCGGGGGTAGACGAGCAGTACGTC.